The clone carrying this TCR beta chain has ten or more counts. Its antigen is currently unknown. V gave up 2 bases and J gave up 3 bases; unmatched junction bases: 8. CDR1 and CDR2 from the germline V gene are SGHRS and YFSETQ. The CDR3 covers 17 residues. Amplified material comprised TCR beta CDR3 regions derived from RNA transcripts. Scientists carried out first-round RT-PCR using HTBI primers and then a second-round multiplex PCR. TCRdb ran MiXCR on the multiplex PCR reads and lists one entry per CDR3 protein. The sample has 1 million to 1.3 million distinct CDR3 sequences, roughly two fifths seen once. This sample was included in a study of Graves' ophthalmopathy and Graves' hyperthyroidism. Each hyperthyroidism patient was newly diagnosed, with under 2 months' duration, and aged 18 to 65. Clinical symptoms, serum thyroxine, TRAb, thyroid ultrasound and orbital computed tomography formed the basis of diagnosis.

Study outcomes and limitations: Its predictions of ophthalmopathy progression gave the model 70.59% sensitivity and 72.22% specificity.

The sample comprised peripheral blood or thyroid tissue (not recorded which). V usage is TRBV5-1 and J usage is TRBJ2-7; TRBD2 matches at 13 bases. The source of this sequence is an adult man with Graves' hyperthyroidism. The CDR3: CASSFKGLAGFHYEQYF. The CDR3 DNA is TGCGCCAGCAGCTTCAAGGGACTAGCGGGATTCCACTACGAGCAGTACTTC.